Sequencing of this T cell receptor (beta chain) was carried out in a study of regulatory T cells in long-lasting Graves disease. The CDR3 loop spans 17 amino acids. Germline loops: CDR1 SGHRS, CDR2 YFSETQ. With 4 bases clipped from V and 5 bases from J, the junction kept 13 bases outside the gene matches. Time point of the sample: newly diagnosed GD, antithyroid drugs for less than 3 months. Isolated PBMC RNA provided the starting material for the TCR library. TCR beta libraries were built with iRepertoire HTBI primers and Arm-PCR of CDR3 regions. TCRdb reprocessed the multiplex PCR reads via MiXCR and lists one record per CDR3 protein. The sample has hundreds of thousands of distinct CDR3 sequences; 9.5% to 15% are singletons. Separately, the same data were catalogued under a study of T cells in Graves' hyperthyroidism and ophthalmopathy. From that second work: The primer set for the first-round RT-PCR of the TCR CDR3 was HTBI.

Sequenced material: peripheral blood mononuclear cells (PBMCs), taken at new diagnosis, from a patient treated with antithyroid drugs. The V and J genes are TRBV5-1 and TRBJ2-1, with TRBD2 matching 9 bases. This receptor was taken from a woman aged 25 to 39 with Graves disease. This CDR3 is CASSPGHGGRVNNEQFF. DNA of the CDR3: TGCGCCAGCAGCCCGGGCCATGGCGGGAGGGTTAACAATGAGCAGTTCTTC.